A single sample gave rise to the 25 T cell receptor beta chains below, sequenced in a study of Ad26.COV2.S vaccination and SARS-CoV-2 variants. Repertoires were generated with immunoSEQ multiplex PCR, while TCRdb's copy carries only in-frame clones and drops some. Altogether hundreds of thousands of clones are present, around nine tenths being singletons, with the ten largest covering 9% to 15%. Treatment in this sample: over 15 received Ad26.COV2.S at low or high dose, single or two shots; several received placebo; per-sample allocation not given. All samples were drawn on day 63, counting from the first vaccine or placebo injection. The material sequenced was peripheral blood, taken in a trial of Ad26.COV2.S vaccine versus placebo. Receptors originate from a person between 18 and 59 years old who received the Ad26.COV2.S COVID-19 vaccine or a placebo.

The chain has TRBV3-1 (or the pseudogene TRBV3-2) and TRBJ2-1; D is unresolved. CDR1 is LGHDT, CDR2 YNNKEL, per germline (reference sequence). The CDR3 covers 13 residues. The ends were cut back, 0 bases at V and 9 bases at J, with 9 bases in the middle. The chain's CDR3 is CASSQEGSGEQFF. CDR3 in DNA: TGTGCCAGCAGCCAAGAAGGGTCGGGTGAGCAGTTCTTC.

The J gene is TRBJ2-7, the V gene TRBV6-5; 12 bases match TRBD1. Germline lookup yields CDR1 MNHEY and CDR2 SVGAGI. The CDR3 contains 15 residues. Unmatched junction bases numbered 6, after V lost 5 bases and J lost 4 bases. CDR3: CASSTGQGALYEQYF. The CDR3 region has the DNA TGTGCCAGCAGTACGGGACAGGGGGCGCTATACGAGCAGTACTTC.

This chain uses TRBV14 with TRBJ2-7; D may be TRBD2 (7 bases). The V end was cut by 4 bases, the J end by 7 bases, with 14 bases between. Germline values: CDR1 SGHDN, CDR2 FVKESK. CDR3 length: 13 amino acids. CDR3 nucleotide sequence: TGTGCCAGCAGCCCCTGGACAGCGGGGGAGCAGTACTTC. Translating gives CASSPWTAGEQYF.

The V and J genes are TRBV30 and TRBJ1-5, with a weak D call TRBD1 (6 bases). V lost 0 bases to trimming and J lost 2 bases, with 14 bases between them. The CDR3 loop spans 16 amino acids. Germline V gives CDR1 GTSNPN, CDR2 SVGIG (reference sequence). The CDR3 loop is CAWSVYTGKRNQPQHF. The CDR3 bases are TGTGCCTGGAGTGTATATACAGGGAAACGCAATCAGCCCCAGCATTTT.

This clone came up once. Here the CDR3 reads CASSNSPGGNTEAFF. The CDR3 DNA reads TGTGCCAGCAGCAATTCGCCAGGTGGGAACACTGAAGCTTTCTTT. V and J are TRBV21-1 and TRBJ1-1; the table's D call TRBD1 went unverified against the DNA. TRBV21-1 is classified as a pseudogene. This CDR3 is built from 15 residues.

This chain links TRBV7-9 with TRBJ2-7; D is undetermined. V was pared by 4 bases and J by 6 bases, with 10 bases between. Germline V gives CDR1 SEHNR, CDR2 FQNEAQ (reference sequence). The CDR3 loop spans 12 amino acids. This CDR3 is CASSSAGGEQYF. The CDR3 DNA follows: TGTGCCAGCAGCTCCGCTGGCGGCGAGCAGTACTTC.

The chain links TRBV27 to TRBJ2-7, with D unresolved. The germline V gene has CDR1 MNHEY and CDR2 SMNVEV (reference sequence). Trimming removed 0 bases from V and 0 bases from J, with 9 bases in between. The CDR3 totals 15 residues. For the CDR3, the DNA is TGTGCCAGCAGTTTATCGTTCGGCAGCTCCTACGAGCAGTACTTC. Its translation: CASSLSFGSSYEQYF.

The CDR3 reads CASSPQEGLSYGYTF. DNA of the CDR3: TGTGCCAGCTCCCCCCAGGAGGGGCTGAGCTATGGCTACACCTTC. The chain links TRBV18 to TRBJ1-2; a possible D gene is TRBD1 (5 bases). This CDR3 contains 15 residues. The germline V and J ends were trimmed by 6 bases and 4 bases, with 18 bases remaining between them. Per the germline V gene, CDR1 is KGHSH and CDR2 is LQKENI.

The rearrangement links TRBV7-6 to TRBJ2-2; 7 bases fit TRBD2. V lost 5 bases and J lost 5; bases outside the gene matches: 11. The germline gives CDR1 SGHVS, CDR2 FNYEAQ. This CDR3 has 16 residues. The CDR3 DNA reads as TGTGCCAGCAGCCACTGGGGGGAGGGCCGAACCGGGGAGCTGTTTTTT. Translating it yields CASSHWGEGRTGELFF.

DNA of the CDR3: TGTGCCAGCAGCTTACGGGGTTCGAACCCACTTGGGGCCAACGTCCTGACTTTC. Translation gives CASSLRGSNPLGANVLTF. The chain carries TRBV7-2 and TRBJ2-6; a weak D match, TRBD2 (5 bases). Germline V gene data show CDR1 as SGHTA and CDR2 as FQGNSA. Trimming shortened V by 2 bases and J by 3 bases, and 17 bases separated the two germline ends. This CDR3 has 18 amino acids.

The genes are TRBV3-1 (or the pseudogene TRBV3-2) and TRBJ1-2; TRBD1 agrees at 9 bases. From germline, CDR1 is LGHDT and CDR2 YNNKEL (reference sequence). The length of the CDR3 is 15 residues. J gave up 7 bases and V 0 bases, and 6 bases lay outside the gene matches. The CDR3 loop reads CASSQDETGGGGYTF. The CDR3 DNA reads as TGTGCCAGCAGCCAAGATGAGACAGGGGGTGGTGGCTACACCTTC.

The V call is TRBV9, the J call TRBJ2-5; the match to TRBD2 covers 8 bases. The germline V gene encodes CDR1 SGDLS and CDR2 YYNGEE. The length of the CDR3 is 13 residues. The J segment lost 2 bases and the V segment lost 6 bases, leaving 3 bases of the junction unmatched. The CDR3 sequence is CASNLAGQETQYF. CDR3 bases: TGTGCCAGCAATTTAGCGGGACAAGAGACCCAGTACTTC.

The gene calls are TRBV4-3 and TRBJ2-1, with TRBD2 matching 8 bases. V was pared by 0 bases and J by 7 bases, with 5 bases of the junction left unmatched. Germline V lookup: CDR1 LGHNA, CDR2 YSLEER. The CDR3 has 15 amino acids. CDR3 sequence (DNA): TGCGCCAGCAGCCAAGATCGAGCGGGGGATAATGAGCAGTTCTTC. Protein product: CASSQDRAGDNEQFF.

The rearrangement links TRBV24-1 to TRBJ2-6; 10 bases line up with TRBD1. The CDR3 runs 19 residues. The V gene end was trimmed by 5 bases and the J gene end by 0 bases; junction bases not matched to a gene: 9. The germline V gene encodes CDR1 KGHDR and CDR2 SFDVKD. CDR3 bases: TGTGCCACCAGTGCCCCCCCGGGACAGGGGAGCTCTGGGGCCAACGTCCTGACTTTC. Translation gives CATSAPPGQGSSGANVLTF.

This chain uses TRBV19 with TRBJ2-7; 8 bases are a match to TRBD1. The ends lost 0 bases at V and 2 bases at J; junction bases unmatched: 3. The germline V gene has CDR1 LNHDA and CDR2 SQIVND (reference sequence). The CDR3 length is 15 residues. CDR3 protein: CASSIETGAPYEQYF. CDR3 bases: TGTGCCAGTAGTATAGAGACAGGGGCACCCTACGAGCAGTACTTC.

The genes are TRBV23-1 and TRBJ1-6; D is undetermined. TRBV23-1 is identified as an open reading frame with a role that is uncertain. The length of the CDR3 is 17 residues. The V gene lost 4 bases and the J gene lost 3 bases, with 16 bases spanning the gap. CDR3 DNA: TGCGCCAGCAGTCTATACGGTATGCTATGCTATAATTCACCCCTCCACTTT. It translates to CASSLYGMLCYNSPLHF.

The genes are TRBV5-1 and TRBJ2-1; D call uncertain. This CDR3 contains 12 residues. CDR1 and CDR2 (germline): SGHRS, YFSETQ. V was shortened by 5 bases and J by 10 bases, with 13 bases between the two germline ends. CDR3: CASSPFPTEQFF. The DNA of the CDR3 is TGCGCCAGCAGTCCCTTCCCGACCGAGCAGTTCTTC.

The rearrangement uses TRBV5-5 and TRBJ2-7, with D tentatively TRBD1 or TRBD2 (5 bases each). Trimming took off 2 bases at V and 1 base at J, with 13 bases between the two ends. Germline V lookup: CDR1 SGHKS, CDR2 YYEKEE (reference sequence). The CDR3 has 15 residues. The CDR3 DNA reads as TGTGCCAGCAGCTTAACCCACGGGACGTCCTACGAGCAGTACTTC. Translation gives CASSLTHGTSYEQYF.

V gene TRBV6-5 combines with J gene TRBJ1-6; D ambiguous. V was pared by 5 bases and J by 0 bases, with 8 bases between. The CDR3 contains 15 residues. Looked up from germline, CDR1 is MNHEY and CDR2 is SVGAGI. The CDR3 DNA is TGTGCCAGCAGTCGGAGCACCTCCTATAATTCACCCCTCCACTTT. Residues: CASSRSTSYNSPLHF.

The chain is built from TRBV4-1 and TRBJ2-1, with D maybe TRBD1 (6 bases). Germline V lookup: CDR1 MGHRA, CDR2 YSYEKL. The CDR3 spans 18 residues. V lost 1 base, J lost 0 bases, and 16 bases lay in between. The DNA of the CDR3 is TGCGCCAGCAGCCAAGCTCCCCCTACAGGGAGCTCCTACAATGAGCAGTTCTTC. Translation gives CASSQAPPTGSSYNEQFF.

The J gene is TRBJ2-1, the V gene TRBV4-3; D gene ambiguous. Germline CDR1 reads LGHNA; CDR2 reads YSLEER. CDR3 size: 16 residues. Trimming removed 4 bases from V and 0 bases from J, with 13 bases in between. As DNA, the CDR3 is TGCGCCAGCAGCCCGCGGTCACCGAGCTCCTACAATGAGCAGTTCTTC. The encoded protein is CASSPRSPSSYNEQFF.

This chain connects TRBV30 to TRBJ2-5, with D possibly being TRBD1 or TRBD2 (6 bases each). Germline-derived CDR1 and CDR2 are GTSNPN and SVGIG (reference sequence). V was pared by 2 bases and J by 5 bases, with 9 bases between. CDR3 size: 12 residues. The DNA of the CDR3 is TGTGCCTGGAGTCGGGGGCTTGAGACCCAGTACTTC. Protein: CAWSRGLETQYF.

The chain couples TRBV2 to TRBJ2-7; TRBD1 aligns across 10 bases. The J segment lost 5 bases and the V segment lost 5 bases, leaving 6 bases of the junction unmatched. This CDR3 is 14 amino acids long. Germline V gene data show CDR1 as SNHLY and CDR2 as FYNNEI. The chain's CDR3 is CASSRTGGINEQYF. Here the CDR3 DNA reads TGTGCCAGCAGTCGGACAGGGGGAATCAACGAGCAGTACTTC.

In its sample, this clone was seen once. The chain uses TRBV7-3 and TRBJ2-7; D not certain. Germline V gene data show CDR1 as SGHTA and CDR2 as FQGTGA. V was cut by 0 bases and J by 5 bases, with 8 bases left in between. The length of the CDR3 is 13 residues. The CDR3 protein is CASSLTRRDEQYF. The CDR3 DNA sequence: TGTGCCAGCAGCTTAACTAGGAGAGACGAGCAGTACTTC.

The chain combines TRBV27 with TRBJ1-1; a possible D gene is TRBD1 (5 bases). The CDR3 has 13 amino acids. Trimming shortened V by 6 bases and J by 4 bases, and 12 bases separated the two germline ends. CDR1 is MNHEY, CDR2 SMNVEV, per germline (reference sequence). CDR3 DNA sequence: TGTGCCAGCAGACTATCGGGGGTCACTGAAGCTTTCTTT. Translated, it gives CASRLSGVTEAFF.